This entry describes one TCR beta chain. Antigen: not known. The data stem from a study of OX40 agonist ivuxolimab in advanced cancers. Study-wide background: Across the patients, intravenous ivuxolimab was delivered every 2 weeks at 0.01 to 10 mg/kg. Study-wide results and limits: The average count of expanded clones was higher among CD8+ T cells than among CD4+.

J gave up 7 bases and V 0 bases, and 12 bases lay outside the gene matches. CDR1 and CDR2 (germline): MNHEY, SMNVEV (reference sequence). The CDR3 length is 17 residues. Generated by immunoSEQ multiplex PCR, the TCRdb table keeps only in-frame clones and is missing some. Among approximately 70,000 clones listed, approximately 78% were seen once. If patients had autoimmune disease history or systemic immunosuppression, they were excluded. Blood was sampled at baseline, cycle 4 day 1, and cycle 7 day 1. The receptor's source is an adult with an advanced solid tumor such as melanoma, head and neck, liver or kidney cancer. The chain links TRBV27 to TRBJ1-5, with TRBD1 identical over 7 bases. Sequenced material: CD4+ or CD8+ T cells sorted from blood, taken in a trial of the OX40 agonist ivuxolimab. CDR3 in DNA: TGTGCCAGCAGTTTATCGTCTGGACAGGTTGGAGGGCAGCCCCAGCATTTT. Amino acid sequence: CASSLSSGQVGGQPQHF.